Shown below are 14 T cell receptor beta chains from a single sample sequenced in a study of TIL therapy for anti-PD-1-resistant metastatic lung cancer. Time point described: pre-treatment sample, taken before nivolumab and TIL therapy. Tumor tissue came from excised metastases, mostly pleural nodules or supraclavicular lymph nodes. The immunoSEQ assay was v3. Clones were sequenced by immunoSEQ multiplex PCR, and TCRdb holds only the in-frame ones, with some missing. Of approximately 4,900 clones listed, 60% to 75% are singletons. This material consisted of tumor tissue, taken at baseline. The origin of the receptors is a man between 65 and 85 years old with non-small cell lung cancer.

V gene TRBV11-3 combines with J gene TRBJ2-7, with a possible D match to TRBD1 (7 bases). The V end was cut by 1 base, the J end by 7 bases, with 14 bases between. CDR3 size: 14 residues. The germline V gene encodes CDR1 SGHNT and CDR2 YENEEA. CDR3 residues: CASSLVEGAGEQYF. The DNA for the CDR3 is TGTGCCAGCAGCTTAGTGGAGGGGGCAGGGGAGCAGTACTTC. Full variable domain (outside the CDR3, taken from reference TRBV11-3 and TRBJ2-7): EAGVVQSPRYKIIEKKQPVAFWCNPISGHNTLYWYLQNLGQGPELLIRYENEEAVDDSQLPKDRFSAERLKGVDSTLKIQPAELGDSAVYLCASSLVEGAGEQYFGPGTRLTVT.

The rearrangement links TRBV4-1 to TRBJ2-3; D ambiguous. Germline CDR1 and CDR2: MGHRA and YSYEKL. Trimming shortened V by 0 bases and J by 2 bases, and 9 bases separated the two germline ends. The CDR3 consists of 15 residues. The CDR3 bases are TGCGCCAGCAGCCAAGATAACGATCCCACAGATACGCAGTATTTT. Protein: CASSQDNDPTDTQYF.

This clone was found once. V gene TRBV15 combines with J gene TRBJ1-2; TRBD1 might be the D (6 bases). The germline V and J ends were trimmed by 1 base and 2 bases, with 11 bases remaining between them. Germline V gene lookup returns CDR1 LNHNV and CDR2 YYDKDF (reference sequence). This CDR3 is built from 15 residues. The CDR3 coding sequence is TGTGCCACCAGCAGAGGAGGGCAGGGGAACTATGGCTACACCTTC. It codes for CATSRGGQGNYGYTF.

This chain connects TRBV27 to TRBJ1-1; D gene uncertain. CDR1 MNHEY and CDR2 SMNVEV come from the germline V gene (reference sequence). V lost 2 bases and J lost 1, with 11 bases in between. CDR3 length: 15 amino acids. The CDR3 DNA sequence: TGTGCCAGCAGTTTAATAGGTCCAGGGAACACTGAAGCTTTCTTT. It translates to CASSLIGPGNTEAFF.

The chain is built from TRBV7-2 and TRBJ1-4; possibly TRBD1 for D (5 bases). This CDR3 spans 14 amino acids. V was clipped by 5 bases and J by 8 bases, with 15 bases between them. CDR1 and CDR2 (germline): SGHTA, FQGNSA. The CDR3 is CASSPDGTPEKLFF. CDR3 DNA: TGTGCCAGCAGCCCGGACGGGACCCCAGAAAAACTGTTTTTT.

V is TRBV19 and J is TRBJ2-3, with D unresolved. Trimming removed 5 bases from V and 6 bases from J, with 15 bases in between. CDR1 and CDR2 (germline): LNHDA, SQIVND (reference sequence). CDR3 length: 14 amino acids. The CDR3 DNA reads TGTGCCAGTAGTTCCCGGACCGGGTCGGATACGCAGTATTTT. Encoded protein: CASSSRTGSDTQYF.

The V gene is TRBV7-6, the J gene TRBJ2-2, with D possibly being TRBD1 (6 bases). The CDR3 loop spans 14 amino acids. Looked up from germline, CDR1 is SGHVS and CDR2 is FNYEAQ. Trimming took off 0 bases at V and 7 bases at J, with 9 bases between the two ends. The CDR3 loop is CASSLAEGGGELFF. In nucleotides, the CDR3 is TGTGCCAGCAGCTTAGCAGAAGGGGGCGGGGAGCTGTTTTTT.

This clone was seen once. The chain couples TRBV5-1 to TRBJ1-3; D gene uncertain. V was trimmed by 1 base and J by 2 bases, leaving 7 bases between them. Germline lookup yields CDR1 SGHRS and CDR2 YFSETQ. The CDR3 has 14 residues. In DNA, the CDR3 is TGCGCCAGCAGCTTGTCCGGGCCTGGAAACACCATATATTTT. Translated, it gives CASSLSGPGNTIYF.

This clone was observed a handful of times. The CDR3 reads CASSQGVHRTLKSTDTQYF. The DNA for the CDR3 is TGTGCCAGCAGCCAAGGGGTACATCGGACATTAAAAAGCACAGATACGCAGTATTTT. This chain links TRBV14 with TRBJ2-3; possible D gene TRBD1, 5 bases. Germline CDR1 is SGHDN and CDR2 is FVKESK. The CDR3 totals 19 residues. V was shortened by 1 base and J by 0 bases, with 20 bases between the two germline ends. The whole variable domain, filled in from reference TRBV14 and TRBJ2-3, reads EAGVTQFPSHSVIEKGQTVTLRCDPISGHDNLYWYRRVMGKEIKFLLHFVKESKQDESGMPNNRFLAERTGGTYSTLKVQPAELEDSGVYFCASSQGVHRTLKSTDTQYFGPGTRLTVL.

This chain joins TRBV9 and TRBJ2-3, with 11 positions matching TRBD2. Trimming cost V 0 bases and J 6 bases; bases outside gene matches: 9. The CDR3 is 17 residues long. Germline V lookup: CDR1 SGDLS, CDR2 YYNGEE. CDR3 in amino acids: CASSVVGGTSGPDTQYF. The CDR3 nucleotides read TGTGCCAGCAGCGTAGTAGGAGGGACTAGCGGCCCGGATACGCAGTATTTT.

This chain joins TRBV27 and TRBJ2-7, with D perhaps TRBD2 (6 bases). Trimming left V 3 bases short and J 2 bases short, with 11 bases between. Germline-derived CDR1 and CDR2 are MNHEY and SMNVEV (reference sequence). The CDR3 runs to 14 residues. The CDR3 protein is CASSLSSGPYEQYF. DNA for the CDR3: TGTGCCAGCAGTTTGAGTAGCGGCCCCTACGAGCAGTACTTC.

This chain connects TRBV6-6 to TRBJ2-1, with a tentative D call TRBD1 (5 bases). The CDR3 runs 15 residues. CDR1 is MNHNY, CDR2 SVGAGI, per germline (reference sequence). The V gene lost 4 bases and the J gene lost 8 bases, with 18 bases spanning the gap. DNA for the CDR3: TGTGCCAGCAGTTCCCTGGACAAGGGGTATGATGAGCAGTTCTTC. This sequence encodes CASSSLDKGYDEQFF.

The chain employs TRBV6-6 and TRBJ2-7; D not resolved. Germline-derived CDR1 and CDR2 are MNHNY and SVGAGI (reference sequence). This CDR3 spans 15 amino acids. The V end was cut by 4 bases, the J end by 3 bases, with 16 bases between. This CDR3 reads CASSLSGSMSYEQYF. The CDR3 DNA follows: TGTGCCAGCAGTTTATCGGGTTCGATGAGCTACGAGCAGTACTTC.

The table lists this clone with a few counts. The chain has TRBV5-1 and TRBJ2-7; the match to TRBD2 covers 9 bases. This CDR3 comprises 14 residues. V was pared by 5 bases and J by 1 base, with 4 bases of the junction left unmatched. Germline CDR1 SGHRS, CDR2 YFSETQ. The CDR3 sequence is CASRTTSGSYEQYF. CDR3 DNA: TGCGCCAGCAGAACCACTAGCGGGTCCTACGAGCAGTACTTC.